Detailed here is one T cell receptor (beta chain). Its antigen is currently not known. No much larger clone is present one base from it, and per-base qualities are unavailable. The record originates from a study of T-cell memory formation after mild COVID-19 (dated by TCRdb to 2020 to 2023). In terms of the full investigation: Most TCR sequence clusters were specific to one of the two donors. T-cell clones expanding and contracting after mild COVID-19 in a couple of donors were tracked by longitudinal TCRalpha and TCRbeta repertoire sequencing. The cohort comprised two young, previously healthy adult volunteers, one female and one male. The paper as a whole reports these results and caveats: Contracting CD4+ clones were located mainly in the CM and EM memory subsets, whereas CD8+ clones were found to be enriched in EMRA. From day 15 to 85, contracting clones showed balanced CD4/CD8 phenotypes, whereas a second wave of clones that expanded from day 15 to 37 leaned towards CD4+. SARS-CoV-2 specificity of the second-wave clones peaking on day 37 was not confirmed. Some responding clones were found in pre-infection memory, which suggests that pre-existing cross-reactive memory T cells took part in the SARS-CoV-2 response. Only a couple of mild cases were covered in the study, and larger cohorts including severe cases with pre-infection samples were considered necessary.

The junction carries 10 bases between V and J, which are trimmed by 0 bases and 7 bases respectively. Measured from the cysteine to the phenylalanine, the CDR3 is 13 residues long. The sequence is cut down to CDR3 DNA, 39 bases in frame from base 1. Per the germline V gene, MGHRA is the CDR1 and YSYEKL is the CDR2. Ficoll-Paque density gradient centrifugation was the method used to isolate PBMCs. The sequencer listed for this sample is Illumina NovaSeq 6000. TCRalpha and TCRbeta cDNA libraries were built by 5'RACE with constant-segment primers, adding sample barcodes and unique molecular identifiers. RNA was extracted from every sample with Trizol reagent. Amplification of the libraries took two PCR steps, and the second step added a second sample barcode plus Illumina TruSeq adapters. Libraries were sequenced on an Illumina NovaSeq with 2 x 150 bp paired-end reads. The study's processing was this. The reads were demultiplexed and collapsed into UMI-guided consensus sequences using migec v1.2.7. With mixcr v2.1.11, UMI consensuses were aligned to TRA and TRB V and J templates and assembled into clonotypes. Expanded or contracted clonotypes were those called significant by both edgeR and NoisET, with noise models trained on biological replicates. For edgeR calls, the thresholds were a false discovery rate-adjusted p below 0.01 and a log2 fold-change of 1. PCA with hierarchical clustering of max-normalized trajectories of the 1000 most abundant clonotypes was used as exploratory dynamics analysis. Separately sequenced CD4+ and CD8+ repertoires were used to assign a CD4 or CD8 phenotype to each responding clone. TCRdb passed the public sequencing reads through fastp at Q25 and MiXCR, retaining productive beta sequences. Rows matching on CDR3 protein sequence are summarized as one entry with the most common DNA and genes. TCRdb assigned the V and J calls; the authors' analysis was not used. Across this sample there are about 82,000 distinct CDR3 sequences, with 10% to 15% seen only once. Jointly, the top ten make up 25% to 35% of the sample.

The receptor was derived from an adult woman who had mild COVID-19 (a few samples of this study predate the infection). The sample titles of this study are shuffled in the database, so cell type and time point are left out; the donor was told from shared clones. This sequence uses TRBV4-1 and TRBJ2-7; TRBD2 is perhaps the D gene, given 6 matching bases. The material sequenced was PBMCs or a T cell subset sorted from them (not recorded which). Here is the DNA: TGCGCCAGCAGCCAAGATCCGGGGGAAGAGCAGTACTTC. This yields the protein CASSQDPGEEQYF.